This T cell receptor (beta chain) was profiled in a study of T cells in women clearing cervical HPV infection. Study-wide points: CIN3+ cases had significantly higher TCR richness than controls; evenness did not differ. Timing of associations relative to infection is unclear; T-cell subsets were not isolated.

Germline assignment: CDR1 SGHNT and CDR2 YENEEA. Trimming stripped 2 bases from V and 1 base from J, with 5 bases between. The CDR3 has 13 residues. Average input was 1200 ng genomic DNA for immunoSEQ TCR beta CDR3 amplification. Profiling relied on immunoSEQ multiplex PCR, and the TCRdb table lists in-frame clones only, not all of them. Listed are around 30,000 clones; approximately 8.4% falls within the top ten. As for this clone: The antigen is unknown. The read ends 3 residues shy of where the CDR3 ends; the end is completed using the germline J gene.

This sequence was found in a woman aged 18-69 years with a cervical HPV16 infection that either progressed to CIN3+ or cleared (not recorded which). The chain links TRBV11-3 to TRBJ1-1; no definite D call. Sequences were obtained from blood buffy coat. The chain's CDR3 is CASSLQENTEAFF. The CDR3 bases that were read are TGTGCCAGCAGCTTACAGGAGAACACTGAA.